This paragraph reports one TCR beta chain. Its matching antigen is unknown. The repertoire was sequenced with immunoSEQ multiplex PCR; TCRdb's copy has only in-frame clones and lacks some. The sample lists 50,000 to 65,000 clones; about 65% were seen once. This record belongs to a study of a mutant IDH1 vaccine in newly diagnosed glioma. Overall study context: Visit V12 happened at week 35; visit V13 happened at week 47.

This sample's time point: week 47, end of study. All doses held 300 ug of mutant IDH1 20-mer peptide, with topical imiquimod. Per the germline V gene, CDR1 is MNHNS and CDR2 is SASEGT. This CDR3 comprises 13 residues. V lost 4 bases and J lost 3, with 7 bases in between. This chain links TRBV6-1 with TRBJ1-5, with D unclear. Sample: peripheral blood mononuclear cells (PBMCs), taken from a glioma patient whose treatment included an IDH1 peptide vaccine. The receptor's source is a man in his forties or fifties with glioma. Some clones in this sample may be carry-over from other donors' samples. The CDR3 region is CASSGSLNQPQHF. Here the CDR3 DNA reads TGTGCCAGCAGTGGTTCCCTCAATCAGCCCCAGCATTTT.